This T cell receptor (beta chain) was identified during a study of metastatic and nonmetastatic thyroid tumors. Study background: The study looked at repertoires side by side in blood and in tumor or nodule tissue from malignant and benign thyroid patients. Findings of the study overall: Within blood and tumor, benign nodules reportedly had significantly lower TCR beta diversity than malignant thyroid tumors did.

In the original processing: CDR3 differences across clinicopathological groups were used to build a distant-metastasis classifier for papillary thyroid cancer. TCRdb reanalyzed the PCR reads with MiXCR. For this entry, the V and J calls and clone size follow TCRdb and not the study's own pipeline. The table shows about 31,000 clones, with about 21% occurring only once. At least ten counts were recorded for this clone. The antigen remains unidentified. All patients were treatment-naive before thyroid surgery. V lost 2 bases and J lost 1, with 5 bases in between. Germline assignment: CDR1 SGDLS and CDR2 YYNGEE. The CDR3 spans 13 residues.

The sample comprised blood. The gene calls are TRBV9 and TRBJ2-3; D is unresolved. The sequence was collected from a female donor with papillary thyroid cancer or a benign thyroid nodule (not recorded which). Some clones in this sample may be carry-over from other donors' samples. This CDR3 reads CASSVLGTDTQYF. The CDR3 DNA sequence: TGTGCCAGCAGCGTCTTGGGCACAGATACGCAGTATTTT.